The source of this TCR beta chain is a study of a mutant IDH1 vaccine in newly diagnosed glioma. For the study at large: Earlier therapy was either radiotherapy, temozolomide, or both, and most got both.

Time point defined: week 23, last vaccination. Vaccination comprised doses that each held 300 ug of mutant IDH1 20-mer peptide, plus topical imiquimod. Measured with immunoSEQ multiplex PCR; TCRdb has only the in-frame clones, and not every one. The data show some 31,000 clones, with roughly 80% seen just once and 7% to 10% held by the top ten. Comments on this clone: The antigen is unknown.

General observations from the study: Immune responses induced by vaccination arose in 90% to 95% of the patients.

The CDR3 is made up of 16 amino acids. Germline assignment: CDR1 SGHVS and CDR2 FQNEAQ. With 2 bases removed from V and 2 bases from J, the gap between germline ends came to 14 bases. The chain carries TRBV7-8 and TRBJ2-3; possible D gene TRBD2, 5 bases. The clonotype was recovered from a woman aged 18-35 years with glioma. The source was PBMCs, collected from a glioma patient whose treatment included an IDH1 peptide vaccine. In DNA form, the CDR3 reads TGTGCCAGCAGCTTATTGGTGGTAGCGACCACAGATACGCAGTATTTT. Its protein is CASSLLVVATTDTQYF.